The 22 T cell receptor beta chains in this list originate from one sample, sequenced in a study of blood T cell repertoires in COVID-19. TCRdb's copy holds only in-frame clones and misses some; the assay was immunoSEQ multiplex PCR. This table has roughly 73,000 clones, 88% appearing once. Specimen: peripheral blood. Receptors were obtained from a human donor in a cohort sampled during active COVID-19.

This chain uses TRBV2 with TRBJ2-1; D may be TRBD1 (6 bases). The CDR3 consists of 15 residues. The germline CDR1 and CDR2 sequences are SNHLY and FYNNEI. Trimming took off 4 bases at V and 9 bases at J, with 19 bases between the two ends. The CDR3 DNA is TGTGCCAGCAGTGCAGTAGGGGGTTTGAGCTCTGAGCAGTTCTTC. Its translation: CASSAVGGLSSEQFF.

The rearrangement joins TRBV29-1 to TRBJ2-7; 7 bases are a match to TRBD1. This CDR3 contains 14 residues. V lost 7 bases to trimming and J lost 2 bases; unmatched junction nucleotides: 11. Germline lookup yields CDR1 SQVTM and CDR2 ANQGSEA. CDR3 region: CSGPRNRGTYEQYF. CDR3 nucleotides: TGCAGCGGTCCGCGGAACAGGGGAACCTACGAGCAGTACTTC.

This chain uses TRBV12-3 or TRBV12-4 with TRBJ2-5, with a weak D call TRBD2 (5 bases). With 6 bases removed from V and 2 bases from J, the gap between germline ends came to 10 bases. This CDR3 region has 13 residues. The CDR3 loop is CASRVSAQETQYF. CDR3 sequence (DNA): TGTGCCAGCAGGGTTAGCGCACAAGAGACCCAGTACTTC.

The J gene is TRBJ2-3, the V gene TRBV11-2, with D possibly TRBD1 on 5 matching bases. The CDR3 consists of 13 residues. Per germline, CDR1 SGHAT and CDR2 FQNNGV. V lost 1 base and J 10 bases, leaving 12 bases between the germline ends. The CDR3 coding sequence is TGTGCCAGCAGCTTAGTAGAAACAGGCCCGCAGTATTTT. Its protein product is CASSLVETGPQYF.

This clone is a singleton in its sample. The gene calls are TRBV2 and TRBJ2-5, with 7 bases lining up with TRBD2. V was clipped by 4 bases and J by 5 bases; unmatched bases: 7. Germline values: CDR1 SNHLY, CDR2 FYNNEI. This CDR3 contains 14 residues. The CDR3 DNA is TGTGCCAGCAGTGGGACACCCGGGGGGGAGACCCAGTACTTC. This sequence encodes CASSGTPGGETQYF.

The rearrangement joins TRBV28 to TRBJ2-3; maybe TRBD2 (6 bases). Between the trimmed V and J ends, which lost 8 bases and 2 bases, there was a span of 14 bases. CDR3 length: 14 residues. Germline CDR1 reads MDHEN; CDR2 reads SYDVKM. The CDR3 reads CASRPGGPTDTQYF. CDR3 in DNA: TGTGCCAGCCGGCCCGGAGGGCCCACAGATACGCAGTATTTT.

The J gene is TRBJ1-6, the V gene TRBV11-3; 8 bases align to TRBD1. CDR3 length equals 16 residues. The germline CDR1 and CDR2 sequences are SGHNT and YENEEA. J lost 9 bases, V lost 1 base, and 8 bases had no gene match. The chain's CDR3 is CASSLVAGGAGSPLHF. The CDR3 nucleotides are TGTGCCAGCAGCTTAGTGGCAGGGGGCGCGGGTTCACCCCTCCACTTT.

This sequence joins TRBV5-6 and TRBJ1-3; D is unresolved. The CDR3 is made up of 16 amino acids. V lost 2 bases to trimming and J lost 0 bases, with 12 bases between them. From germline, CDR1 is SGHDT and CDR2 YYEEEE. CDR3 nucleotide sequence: TGTGCCAGCAGCTTTGGTCCGGGGAGCTCTGGAAACACCATATATTTT. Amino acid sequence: CASSFGPGSSGNTIYF.

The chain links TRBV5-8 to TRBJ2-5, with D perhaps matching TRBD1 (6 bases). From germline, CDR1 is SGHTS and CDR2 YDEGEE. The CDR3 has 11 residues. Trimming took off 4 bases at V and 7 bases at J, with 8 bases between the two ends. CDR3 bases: TGTGCCAGCAGCCCCAGGGGGACCCAGTACTTC. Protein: CASSPRGTQYF.

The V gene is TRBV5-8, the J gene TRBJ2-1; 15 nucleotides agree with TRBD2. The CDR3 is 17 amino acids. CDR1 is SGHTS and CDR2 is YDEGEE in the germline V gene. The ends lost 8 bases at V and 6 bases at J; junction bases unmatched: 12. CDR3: CASKVSGTSGRLNEQFF. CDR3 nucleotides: TGTGCCAGTAAGGTGTCCGGGACTAGCGGGAGGCTCAATGAGCAGTTCTTC.

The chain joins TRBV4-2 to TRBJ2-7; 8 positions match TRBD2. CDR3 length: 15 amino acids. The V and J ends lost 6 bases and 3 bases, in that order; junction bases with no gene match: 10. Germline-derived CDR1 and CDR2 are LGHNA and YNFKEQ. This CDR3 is CASSRQSSGGYEQYF. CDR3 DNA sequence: TGTGCCAGCAGTCGTCAGTCCAGCGGGGGCTACGAGCAGTACTTC.

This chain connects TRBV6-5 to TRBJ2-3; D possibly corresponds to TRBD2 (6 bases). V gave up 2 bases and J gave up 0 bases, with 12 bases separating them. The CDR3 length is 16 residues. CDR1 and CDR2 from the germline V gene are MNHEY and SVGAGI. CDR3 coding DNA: TGTGCCAGCAGTTACGGTATTGGGACTAGCACAGATACGCAGTATTTT. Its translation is CASSYGIGTSTDTQYF.

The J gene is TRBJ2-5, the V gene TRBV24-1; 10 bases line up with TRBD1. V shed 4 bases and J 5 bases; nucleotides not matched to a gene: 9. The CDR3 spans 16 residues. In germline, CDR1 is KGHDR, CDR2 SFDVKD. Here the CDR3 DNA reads TGTGCCACCAGTGACTCCGGGACAGGGGATATGGAGACCCAGTACTTC. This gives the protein CATSDSGTGDMETQYF.

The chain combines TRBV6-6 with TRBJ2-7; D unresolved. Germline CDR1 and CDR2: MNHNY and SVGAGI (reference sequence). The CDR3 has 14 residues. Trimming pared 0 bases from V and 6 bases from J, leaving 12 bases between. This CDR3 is CASSYSSMTREQYF. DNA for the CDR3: TGTGCCAGCAGTTACTCGAGTATGACACGCGAGCAGTACTTC.

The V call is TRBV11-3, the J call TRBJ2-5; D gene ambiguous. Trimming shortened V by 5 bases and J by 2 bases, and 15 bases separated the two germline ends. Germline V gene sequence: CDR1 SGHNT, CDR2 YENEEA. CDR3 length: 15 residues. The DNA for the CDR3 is TGTGCCAGCAGCCCCCGCCAGACTCAACAAGAGACCCAGTACTTC. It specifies CASSPRQTQQETQYF.

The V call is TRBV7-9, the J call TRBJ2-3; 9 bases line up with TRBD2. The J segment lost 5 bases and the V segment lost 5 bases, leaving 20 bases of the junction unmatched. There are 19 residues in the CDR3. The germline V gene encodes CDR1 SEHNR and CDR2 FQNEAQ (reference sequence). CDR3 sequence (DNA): TGTGCCAGCAGCCGTTTCGGGCAGGGAGGTAGCGGGGGCAAAGATACGCAGTATTTT. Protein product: CASSRFGQGGSGGKDTQYF.

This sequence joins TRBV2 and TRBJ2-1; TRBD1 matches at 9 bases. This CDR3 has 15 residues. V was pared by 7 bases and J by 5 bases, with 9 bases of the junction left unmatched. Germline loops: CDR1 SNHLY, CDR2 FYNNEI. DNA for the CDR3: TGTGCCAGCATGGAACCGGGACAGGGCAACAATGAGCAGTTCTTC. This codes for CASMEPGQGNNEQFF.

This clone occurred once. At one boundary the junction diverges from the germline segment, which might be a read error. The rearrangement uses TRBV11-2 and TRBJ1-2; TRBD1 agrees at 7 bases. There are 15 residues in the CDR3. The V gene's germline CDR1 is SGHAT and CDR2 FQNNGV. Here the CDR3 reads CASTLDRTGVVGYTF. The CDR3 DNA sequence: TGTGCCAGCACCTTAGATAGGACAGGCGTGGTCGGCTACACCTTC.

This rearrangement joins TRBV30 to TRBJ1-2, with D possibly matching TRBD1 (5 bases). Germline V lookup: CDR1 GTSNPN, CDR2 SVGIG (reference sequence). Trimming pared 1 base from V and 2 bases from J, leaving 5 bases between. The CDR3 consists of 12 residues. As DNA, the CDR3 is TGTGCCTGGAGTGGGGGCAACTATGGCTACACCTTC. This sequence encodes CAWSGGNYGYTF.

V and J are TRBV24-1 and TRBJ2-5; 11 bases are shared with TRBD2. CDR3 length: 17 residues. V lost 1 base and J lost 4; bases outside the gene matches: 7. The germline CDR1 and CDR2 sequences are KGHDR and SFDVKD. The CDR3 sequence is CATSDLASGRFGETQYF. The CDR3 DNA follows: TGTGCCACCAGTGATTTAGCTAGCGGGAGGTTTGGAGAGACCCAGTACTTC.

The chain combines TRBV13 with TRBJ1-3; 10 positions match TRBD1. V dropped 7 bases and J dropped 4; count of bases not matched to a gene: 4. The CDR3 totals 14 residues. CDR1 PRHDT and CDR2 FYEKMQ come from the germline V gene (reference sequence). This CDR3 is CASIRQGAGNTIYF. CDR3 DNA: TGTGCCAGCATCCGACAGGGGGCAGGAAACACCATATATTTT. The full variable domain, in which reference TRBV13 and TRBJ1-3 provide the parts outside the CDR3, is AAGVIQSPRHLIKEKRETATLKCYPIPRHDTVYWYQQGPGQDPQFLISFYEKMQSDKGSIPDRFSAQQFSDYHSELNMSSLELGDSALYFCASIRQGAGNTIYFGEGSWLTVV.

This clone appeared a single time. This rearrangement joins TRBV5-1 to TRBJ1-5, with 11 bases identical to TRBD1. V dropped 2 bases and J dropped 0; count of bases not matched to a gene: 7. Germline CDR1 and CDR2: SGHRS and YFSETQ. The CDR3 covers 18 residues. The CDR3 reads CASSFGGQGGYSNQPQHF. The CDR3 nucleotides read TGCGCCAGCAGCTTTGGGGGACAGGGGGGTTATAGCAATCAGCCCCAGCATTTT.